This entry lists 9 T cell receptor beta chains sequenced from one sample in a study of T cells after somatic rescue of genetic block. Clones were read by immunoSEQ multiplex PCR, and TCRdb kept only the in-frame ones, dropping some. The table has 9,500 to 15,000 clones, under 85% seen once; the top ten hold just under 20%. Source material: peripheral blood mononuclear cells (PBMCs). The receptor source for this set is a boy aged 10-17 years.

The sample holds a few counts of this clone. V usage is TRBV9 and J usage is TRBJ2-2; D may match TRBD1 or TRBD2 (7 bases each). The CDR3 spans 21 residues. Trimming shortened V by 4 bases and J by 2 bases, and 30 bases separated the two germline ends. Looked up from germline, CDR1 is SGDLS and CDR2 is YYNGEE. The CDR3 sequence is CASSPGGAGGLGKRNTGELFF. The CDR3 coding sequence is TGTGCCAGCAGCCCAGGGGGGGCCGGAGGCCTTGGGAAGAGAAACACCGGGGAGCTGTTTTTT.

This rearrangement joins TRBV20-1 to TRBJ2-7; D might be TRBD1 (6 bases). The CDR3 loop spans 11 amino acids. Per germline, CDR1 DFQATT and CDR2 SNEGSKA (reference sequence). CDR3 in amino acids: CRLQGAYEQYF. CDR3 DNA: TGCAGGCTACAGGGAGCCTACGAGCAGTACTTC.

Here the CDR3 DNA reads TGCGCCAGCAGCTTGGAAGGGGGCGCCGGGACCCAGTACTTC. It specifies CASSLEGGAGTQYF. The chain carries TRBV5-1 and TRBJ2-5; 7 positions match TRBD1. Germline assignment: CDR1 SGHRS and CDR2 YFSETQ. The CDR3 runs to 14 residues. V was clipped by 0 bases and J by 7 bases; unmatched bases: 6.

The rearrangement links TRBV27 to TRBJ1-4, with D possibly matching TRBD1 (5 bases). Germline V gene lookup returns CDR1 MNHEY and CDR2 SMNVEV (reference sequence). CDR3 length: 16 residues. V lost 5 bases and J lost 5, with 18 bases in between. The CDR3 loop is CASSLDRLNINEKLFF. The CDR3 DNA follows: TGTGCCAGCAGTCTAGACAGACTCAACATCAATGAAAAACTGTTTTTT.

The J gene is TRBJ1-1, the V gene TRBV18; 8 positions agree with TRBD1. V gave up 3 bases and J gave up 3 bases; unmatched junction bases: 6. The CDR3 totals 15 residues. Germline CDR1 reads KGHSH; CDR2 reads LQKENI. The CDR3 here is CASSPLTGADTEAFF. CDR3 in DNA: TGTGCCAGCTCACCCCTGACAGGGGCGGACACTGAAGCTTTCTTT.

V is TRBV7-2 and J is TRBJ2-7; 10 bases line up with TRBD2. Germline values: CDR1 SGHTA, CDR2 FQGNSA. The V segment lost 5 bases and the J segment 4 bases; nucleotides outside the gene matches: 14. The CDR3 is 17 residues long. The CDR3 here is CASSLSRTSGPSYEQYF. DNA of the CDR3: TGTGCCAGCAGCCTTAGCCGGACTAGCGGTCCCTCTTACGAGCAGTACTTC.

The chain combines TRBV6-1 with TRBJ1-2; D ambiguous. Germline V gene sequence: CDR1 MNHNS, CDR2 SASEGT. This CDR3 region has 13 residues. With 7 bases removed from V and 4 bases from J, the gap between germline ends came to 13 bases. This chain's CDR3 is CASIGEQFYGYTF. In nucleotides, the CDR3 is TGTGCCAGCATCGGTGAACAGTTCTATGGCTACACCTTC.

A few counts support this clone. The rearrangement links TRBV27 to TRBJ2-1, with D possibly TRBD2 on 5 matching bases. The V end was cut by 4 bases, the J end by 0 bases, with 10 bases between. The CDR3 runs 15 residues. Germline V gene sequence: CDR1 MNHEY, CDR2 SMNVEV (reference sequence). For the CDR3, the DNA is TGTGCCAGCAGTTCCCGGGGAACCTCCTACAATGAGCAGTTCTTC. Translation: CASSSRGTSYNEQFF.

The chain uses TRBV29-1 and TRBJ2-7, with D maybe TRBD2 (6 bases). Germline V lookup: CDR1 SQVTM, CDR2 ANQGSEA. With 3 bases removed from V and 3 bases from J, the gap between germline ends came to 15 bases. The CDR3 is made up of 14 amino acids. The CDR3 region has the DNA TGCAGCGTTGAGGGGATGCGGGGCGGCTACGAGCAGTACTTC. It is translated as CSVEGMRGGYEQYF.